Reported below is one TCR beta chain. Its antigen is unidentified. Measured with immunoSEQ multiplex PCR; TCRdb has only the in-frame clones, and not every one. In the table there are 70,000 to 90,000 clones, roughly 83% of which are singletons. This record comes from a study of T cell responses to AZD1222 COVID-19 vaccine. Deletions cut 0 bases from V and 5 bases from J, with 10 bases between. The CDR3 sequence is 14 residues long. The V gene's germline CDR1 is LGHNA and CDR2 YSLEER. Study-wide results and limits: Donors were chiefly white British, with a greater number of females, and clonal diversity was perhaps underestimated.

This TCR came from an adult in good health. This material consisted of peripheral blood, taken on day 0 of AZD1222 vaccination. The chain recombines TRBV4-3 with TRBJ1-1; no definite D call. CDR3 amino acids: CASSQDSLGTEAFF. The CDR3, as DNA: TGCGCCAGCAGCCAAGATTCGTTAGGGACTGAAGCTTTCTTT.